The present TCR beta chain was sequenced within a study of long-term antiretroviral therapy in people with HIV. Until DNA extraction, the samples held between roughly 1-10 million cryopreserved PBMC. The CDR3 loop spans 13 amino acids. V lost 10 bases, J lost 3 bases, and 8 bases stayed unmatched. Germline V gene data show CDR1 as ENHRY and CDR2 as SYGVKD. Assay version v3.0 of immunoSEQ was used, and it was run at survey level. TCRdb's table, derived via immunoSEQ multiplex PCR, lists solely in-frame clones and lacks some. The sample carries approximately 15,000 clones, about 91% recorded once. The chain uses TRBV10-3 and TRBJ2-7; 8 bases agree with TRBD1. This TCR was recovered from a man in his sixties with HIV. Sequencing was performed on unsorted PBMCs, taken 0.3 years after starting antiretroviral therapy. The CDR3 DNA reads TGTGCCACATACCCCGGGACAGGCTACGAGCAGTACTTC. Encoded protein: CATYPGTGYEQYF.